This T cell receptor beta chain was obtained from a study of T cell responses to AZD1222 COVID-19 vaccine. TCRdb's table, derived via immunoSEQ multiplex PCR, lists solely in-frame clones and lacks some. The profile covers 45,000 to 65,000 clones, with 88% appearing a single time and about 14% taken by the ten largest. General observations from the study: Spike-specific TCR breadth and depth grew following two AZD1222 doses. Clonal diversity was possibly underestimated, and white British individuals and females predominated among donors. It was only after the peak T cell response that any repertoires were sampled. Seropositive status at baseline applied to only five or six AZD1222 recipients.

Germline V CDR1 and CDR2: SGHTA, FQGNSA. This CDR3 region has 13 residues. Trimming took 3 bases from V and 7 from J; bases not matched to a gene: 2. Regarding this clone: The target antigen is unknown.

This sample comprised peripheral blood, obtained on day 0 of AZD1222 vaccination. The rearrangement uses TRBV7-2 and TRBJ2-1; 8 bases map to TRBD1. This receptor was taken from an adult in good health. CDR3 sequence reads: CASSFYRGNEQFF. The DNA for the CDR3 is TGTGCCAGCAGCTTTTACAGGGGGAATGAGCAGTTCTTC.